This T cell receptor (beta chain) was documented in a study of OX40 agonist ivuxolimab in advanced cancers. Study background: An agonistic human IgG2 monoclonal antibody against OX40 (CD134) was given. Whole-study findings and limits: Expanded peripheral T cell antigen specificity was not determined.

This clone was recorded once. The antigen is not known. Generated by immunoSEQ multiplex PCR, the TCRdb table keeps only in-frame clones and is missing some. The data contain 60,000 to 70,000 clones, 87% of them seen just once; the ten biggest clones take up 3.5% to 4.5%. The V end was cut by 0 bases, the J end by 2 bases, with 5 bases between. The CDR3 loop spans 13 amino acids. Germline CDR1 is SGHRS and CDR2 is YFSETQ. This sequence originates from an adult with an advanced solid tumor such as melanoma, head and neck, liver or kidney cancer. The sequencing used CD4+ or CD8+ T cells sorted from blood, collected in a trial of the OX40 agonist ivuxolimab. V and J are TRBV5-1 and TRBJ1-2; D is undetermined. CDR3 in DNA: TGCGCCAGCAGCTTGGGAATGAACTATGGCTACACCTTC. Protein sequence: CASSLGMNYGYTF.